The 9 T cell receptor beta chains presented below share a single source sample, sequenced in a study of blood T cell repertoires in COVID-19. TCRdb keeps only in-frame clones here, not all; method: immunoSEQ multiplex PCR. The sample has under 95,000 clones; 79% are singletons. Sequenced material: peripheral blood. The receptors were gathered from a man aged 55 to 70 with active or convalescent COVID-19.

This clone was seen just once. This chain uses TRBV7-3 with TRBJ2-2; 7 nucleotides align to TRBD1. The J segment lost 0 bases and the V segment lost 2 bases, leaving 3 bases of the junction unmatched. The CDR3 covers 16 residues. CDR1 and CDR2 from the germline V gene are SGHTA and FQGTGA. The CDR3 region has the DNA TGTGCCAGCAGCTTACTAGGGGGCGCGAACACCGGGGAGCTGTTTTTT. Its translation is CASSLLGGANTGELFF. The variable domain in full, with the rest retrieved from reference TRBV7-3 and TRBJ2-2, is GAGVSQTPSNKVTEKGKYVELRCDPISGHTALYWYRQSLGQGPEFLIYFQGTGAADDSGLPNDRFFAVRPEGSVSTLKIQRTERGDSAVYLCASSLLGGANTGELFFGEGSRLTVL.

V gene TRBV5-1 combines with J gene TRBJ2-5, with D tentatively TRBD2 (5 bases). V was clipped by 0 bases and J by 2 bases, with 11 bases between them. The CDR3 sequence is 15 residues long. Germline CDR1 is SGHRS and CDR2 is YFSETQ. The CDR3 loop reads CASSLAGMGQETQYF. The DNA for the CDR3 is TGCGCCAGCAGCTTGGCGGGGATGGGGCAAGAGACCCAGTACTTC.

In its sample, this clone was seen a few times. The chain recombines TRBV18 with TRBJ2-1, with a weak D call TRBD2 (8 bases). CDR3 length: 21 amino acids. Germline V gene lookup returns CDR1 KGHSH and CDR2 LQKENI. Trimming stripped 4 bases from V and 5 bases from J, with 33 bases between. The CDR3 nucleotides read TGTGCCAGCTCACTACTAGATAGGACAGGCACCAGCGGGGGTAGAGACAATGAGCAGTTCTTC. Translating gives CASSLLDRTGTSGGRDNEQFF.

The V and J genes are TRBV12-3 or TRBV12-4 and TRBJ2-3; 7 bases are a match to TRBD1. The ends lost 6 bases at V and 4 bases at J; junction bases unmatched: 4. This CDR3 is 13 amino acids long. The CDR3 DNA reads as TGTGCCAGCAGCTCCACAGGGGCAGATACGCAGTATTTT. Its translation: CASSSTGADTQYF.

CDR3 region: CASRQIDRVNTEAFF. CDR3 sequence (DNA): TGTGCCAGCAGACAAATCGACAGGGTGAACACTGAAGCTTTCTTT. This chain connects TRBV7-8 to TRBJ1-1; 7 positions match TRBD1. Germline-derived CDR1 and CDR2 are SGHVS and FQNEAQ. V shed 6 bases and J 0 bases; nucleotides not matched to a gene: 7. The CDR3 extends over 15 amino acids.

This clone was observed a single time. J is TRBJ1-1 and V is TRBV6-6; D is perhaps TRBD1 (6 bases). The CDR3 totals 15 residues. Germline V gene data show CDR1 as MNHNY and CDR2 as SVGAGI (reference sequence). V shed 9 bases and J shed 1 base, with 18 bases lying between them. The CDR3 is CASNPSGTTNTEAFF. For the CDR3, the DNA is TGTGCCAGTAATCCCTCCGGGACAACGAACACTGAAGCTTTCTTT.

The table lists this clone with a count of one. The chain links TRBV18 to TRBJ1-1, with D perhaps matching TRBD1 (5 bases). This CDR3 is 13 amino acids long. The germline CDR1 and CDR2 sequences are KGHSH and LQKENI. V lost 8 bases, J lost 1 base, and 11 bases lay in between. Here the CDR3 DNA reads TGTGCCAGCCGGGGGGAGTGGAACACTGAAGCTTTCTTT. This gives the protein CASRGEWNTEAFF.

This rearrangement joins TRBV9 to TRBJ1-6, with D unclear. The V and J ends lost 0 bases and 10 bases respectively, with 17 bases between them. The CDR3 length is 16 residues. The germline V gene has CDR1 SGDLS and CDR2 YYNGEE. The CDR3: CASSVDSGSDFSPLHF. In nucleotides, the CDR3 is TGTGCCAGCAGCGTAGATTCCGGGTCGGATTTCTCACCCCTCCACTTT.

This clone was seen more than once but under ten times. The chain couples TRBV6-5 to TRBJ2-3, with TRBD1 matching over 9 bases. The V gene's germline CDR1 is MNHEY and CDR2 SVGAGI. This CDR3 has 15 amino acids. The trim removed 0 bases at V and 4 bases at J, leaving 2 bases unmatched. The CDR3 coding sequence is TGTGCCAGCAGTTACTCCGGGACAGGGTCAGATACGCAGTATTTT. Translated: CASSYSGTGSDTQYF.